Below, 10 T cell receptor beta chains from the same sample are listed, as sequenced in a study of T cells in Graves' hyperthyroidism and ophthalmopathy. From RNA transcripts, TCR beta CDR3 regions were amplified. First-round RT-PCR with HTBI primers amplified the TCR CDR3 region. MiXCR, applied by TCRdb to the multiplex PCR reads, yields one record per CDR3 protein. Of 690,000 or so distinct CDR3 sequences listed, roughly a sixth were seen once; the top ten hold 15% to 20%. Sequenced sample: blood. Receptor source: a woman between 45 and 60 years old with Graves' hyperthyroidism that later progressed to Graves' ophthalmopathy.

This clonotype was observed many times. CDR3 amino acids: CASSLLWGHEQFF. CDR3 coding DNA: TGTGCCAGCAGCCTCTTATGGGGGCATGAGCAGTTCTTC. The chain recombines TRBV3-1 with TRBJ2-1; perhaps TRBD1 as D (6 bases). Germline V CDR1 and CDR2: LGHDT, YNNKEL (reference sequence). With 4 bases removed from V and 8 bases from J, the gap between germline ends came to 12 bases. The CDR3 is 13 amino acids.

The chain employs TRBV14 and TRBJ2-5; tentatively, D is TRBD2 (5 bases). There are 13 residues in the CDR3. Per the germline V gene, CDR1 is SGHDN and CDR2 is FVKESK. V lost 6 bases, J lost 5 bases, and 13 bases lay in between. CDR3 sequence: CASSKRDPETQYF. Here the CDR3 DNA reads TGTGCCAGCAGTAAGAGGGATCCGGAGACCCAGTACTTC. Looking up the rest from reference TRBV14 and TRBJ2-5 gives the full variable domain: EAGVTQFPSHSVIEKGQTVTLRCDPISGHDNLYWYRRVMGKEIKFLLHFVKESKQDESGMPNNRFLAERTGGTYSTLKVQPAELEDSGVYFCASSKRDPETQYFGPGTRLLVL.

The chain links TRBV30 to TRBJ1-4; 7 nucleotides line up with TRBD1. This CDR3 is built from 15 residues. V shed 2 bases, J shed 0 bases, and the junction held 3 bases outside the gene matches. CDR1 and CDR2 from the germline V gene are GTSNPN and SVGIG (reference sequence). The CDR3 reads CAWSTGQATNEKLFF. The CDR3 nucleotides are TGTGCCTGGAGTACCGGACAGGCAACTAATGAAAAACTGTTTTTT.

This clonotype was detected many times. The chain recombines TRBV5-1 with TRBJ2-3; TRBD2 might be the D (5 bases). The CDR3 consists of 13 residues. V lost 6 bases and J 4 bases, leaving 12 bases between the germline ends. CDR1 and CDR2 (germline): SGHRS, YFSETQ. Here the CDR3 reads CASTLDYPDTQYF. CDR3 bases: TGCGCCAGCACCCTCGACTACCCAGATACGCAGTATTTT.

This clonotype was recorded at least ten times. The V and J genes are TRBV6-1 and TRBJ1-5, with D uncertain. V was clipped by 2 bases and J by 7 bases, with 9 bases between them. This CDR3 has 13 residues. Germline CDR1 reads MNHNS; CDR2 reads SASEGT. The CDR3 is CASSEPTAQPQHF. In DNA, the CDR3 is TGTGCCAGCAGTGAACCCACGGCCCAGCCCCAGCATTTT.

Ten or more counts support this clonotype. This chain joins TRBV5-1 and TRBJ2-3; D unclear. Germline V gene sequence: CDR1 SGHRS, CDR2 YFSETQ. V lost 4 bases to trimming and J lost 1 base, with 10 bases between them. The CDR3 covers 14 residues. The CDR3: CASSPTVGTDTQYF. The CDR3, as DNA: TGCGCCAGCAGCCCAACGGTCGGCACAGATACGCAGTATTTT.

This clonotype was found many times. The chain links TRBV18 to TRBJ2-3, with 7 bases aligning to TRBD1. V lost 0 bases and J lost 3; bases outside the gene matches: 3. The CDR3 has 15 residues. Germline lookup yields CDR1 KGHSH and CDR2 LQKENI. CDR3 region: CASSPPAGGTDTQYF. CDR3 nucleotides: TGTGCCAGCTCACCACCGGCAGGGGGAACAGATACGCAGTATTTT.

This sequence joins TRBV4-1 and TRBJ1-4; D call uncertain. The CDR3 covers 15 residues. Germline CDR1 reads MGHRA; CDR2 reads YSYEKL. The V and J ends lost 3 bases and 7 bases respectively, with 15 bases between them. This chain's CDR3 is CASSQPLGSGEKLFF. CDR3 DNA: TGCGCCAGCAGCCAGCCGTTAGGGTCGGGTGAAAAACTGTTTTTT.

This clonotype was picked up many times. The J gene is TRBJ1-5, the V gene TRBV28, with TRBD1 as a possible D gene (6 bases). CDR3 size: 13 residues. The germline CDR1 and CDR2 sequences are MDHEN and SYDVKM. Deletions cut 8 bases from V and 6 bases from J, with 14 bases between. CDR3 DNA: TGTGCCAGCGGTCAGGGGTTTCGTCAGCCCCAGCATTTT. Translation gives CASGQGFRQPQHF.

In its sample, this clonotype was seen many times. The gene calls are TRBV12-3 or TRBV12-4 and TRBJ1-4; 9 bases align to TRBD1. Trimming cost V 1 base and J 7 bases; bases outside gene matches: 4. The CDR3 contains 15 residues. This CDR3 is CASSLEGTGTEKLFF. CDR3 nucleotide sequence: TGTGCCAGCAGTTTAGAGGGGACAGGGACTGAAAAACTGTTTTTT.